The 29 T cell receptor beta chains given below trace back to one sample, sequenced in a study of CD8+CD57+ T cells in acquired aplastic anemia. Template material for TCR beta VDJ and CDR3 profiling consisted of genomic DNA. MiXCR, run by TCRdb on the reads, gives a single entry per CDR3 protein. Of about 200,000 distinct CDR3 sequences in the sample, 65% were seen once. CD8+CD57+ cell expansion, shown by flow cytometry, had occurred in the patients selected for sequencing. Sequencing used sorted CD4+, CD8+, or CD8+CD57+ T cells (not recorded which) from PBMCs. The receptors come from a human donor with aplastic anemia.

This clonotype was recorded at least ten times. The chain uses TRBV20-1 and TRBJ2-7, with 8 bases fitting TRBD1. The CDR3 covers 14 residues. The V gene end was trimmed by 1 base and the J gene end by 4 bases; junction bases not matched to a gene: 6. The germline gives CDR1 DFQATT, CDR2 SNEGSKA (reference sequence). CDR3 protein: CSARVPGGVYEQYF. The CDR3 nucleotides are TGCAGTGCTAGAGTTCCAGGGGGCGTTTACGAGCAGTACTTC.

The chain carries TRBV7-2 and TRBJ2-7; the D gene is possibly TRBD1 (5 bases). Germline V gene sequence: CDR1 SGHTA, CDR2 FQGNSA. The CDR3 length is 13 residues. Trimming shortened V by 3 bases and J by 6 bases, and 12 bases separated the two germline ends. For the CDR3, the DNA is TGTGCCAGCAGCTTCGACAGACTTGGCGAGCAGTACTTC. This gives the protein CASSFDRLGEQYF.

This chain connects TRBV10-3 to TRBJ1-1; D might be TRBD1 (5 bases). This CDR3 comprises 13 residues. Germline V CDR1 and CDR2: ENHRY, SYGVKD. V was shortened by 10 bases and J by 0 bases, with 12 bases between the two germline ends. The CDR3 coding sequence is TGTGCCACCGCCGGGACCATGAACACTGAAGCTTTCTTT. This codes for CATAGTMNTEAFF.

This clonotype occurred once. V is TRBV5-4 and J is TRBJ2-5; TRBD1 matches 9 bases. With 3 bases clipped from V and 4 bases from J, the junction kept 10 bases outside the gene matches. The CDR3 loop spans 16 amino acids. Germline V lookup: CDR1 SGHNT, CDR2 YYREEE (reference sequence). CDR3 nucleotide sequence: TGTGCCAGCAGCTCGCTACAGGGGGCGAGGCCAGAGACCCAGTACTTC. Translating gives CASSSLQGARPETQYF.

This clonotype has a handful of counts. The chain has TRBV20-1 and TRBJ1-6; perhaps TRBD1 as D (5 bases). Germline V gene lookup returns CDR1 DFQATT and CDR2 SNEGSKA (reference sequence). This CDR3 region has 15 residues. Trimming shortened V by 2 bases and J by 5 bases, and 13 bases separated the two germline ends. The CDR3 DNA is TGCAGTGCTAGAAGCCCTGCAGGGAATAATTCACCCCTCCACTTT. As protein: CSARSPAGNNSPLHF.

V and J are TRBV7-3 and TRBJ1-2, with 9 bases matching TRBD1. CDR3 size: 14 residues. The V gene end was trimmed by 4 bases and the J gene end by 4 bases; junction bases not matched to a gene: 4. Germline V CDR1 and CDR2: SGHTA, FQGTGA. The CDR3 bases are TGTGCCAGCAGCTGGGGACAGGGAGCCTATGGCTACACCTTC. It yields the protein CASSWGQGAYGYTF.

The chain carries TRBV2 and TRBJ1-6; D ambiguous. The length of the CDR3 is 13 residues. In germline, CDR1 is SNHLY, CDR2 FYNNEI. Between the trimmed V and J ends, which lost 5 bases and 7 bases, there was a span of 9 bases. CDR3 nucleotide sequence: TGTGCCAGCAGTTCTGGGTTGAATTCACCCCTCCACTTT. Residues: CASSSGLNSPLHF.

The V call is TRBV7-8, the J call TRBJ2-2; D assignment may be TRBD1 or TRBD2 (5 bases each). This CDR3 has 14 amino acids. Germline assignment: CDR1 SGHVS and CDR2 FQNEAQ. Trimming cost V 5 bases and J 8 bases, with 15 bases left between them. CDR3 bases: TGTGCCAGCAGCCTCCTCTTTGGGGGAGGGGAGCTGTTTTTT. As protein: CASSLLFGGGELFF.

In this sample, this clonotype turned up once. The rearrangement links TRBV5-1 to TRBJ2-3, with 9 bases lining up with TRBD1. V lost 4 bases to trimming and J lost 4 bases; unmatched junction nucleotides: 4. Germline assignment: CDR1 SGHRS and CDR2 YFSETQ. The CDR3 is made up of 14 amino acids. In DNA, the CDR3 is TGCGCCAGCAGCACTGGGGACAGGGCAGATACGCAGTATTTT. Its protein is CASSTGDRADTQYF. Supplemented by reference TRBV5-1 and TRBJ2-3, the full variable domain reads KAGVTQTPRYLIKTRGQQVTLSCSPISGHRSVSWYQQTPGQGLQFLFEYFSETQRNKGNFPGRFSGRQFSNSRSEMNVSTLELGDSALYLCASSTGDRADTQYFGPGTRLTVL.

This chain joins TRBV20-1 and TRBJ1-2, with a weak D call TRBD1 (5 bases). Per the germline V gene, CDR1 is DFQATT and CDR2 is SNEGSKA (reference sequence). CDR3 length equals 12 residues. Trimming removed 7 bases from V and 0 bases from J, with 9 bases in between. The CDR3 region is CSGAGTNYGYTF. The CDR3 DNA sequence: TGCAGTGGGGCAGGGACTAACTATGGCTACACCTTC.

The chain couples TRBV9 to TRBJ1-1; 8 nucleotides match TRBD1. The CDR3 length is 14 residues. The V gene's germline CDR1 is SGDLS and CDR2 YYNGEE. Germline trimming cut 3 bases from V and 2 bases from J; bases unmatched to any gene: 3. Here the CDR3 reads CASSGGTGNTEAFF. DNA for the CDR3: TGTGCCAGCAGCGGGGGGACAGGCAACACTGAAGCTTTCTTT.

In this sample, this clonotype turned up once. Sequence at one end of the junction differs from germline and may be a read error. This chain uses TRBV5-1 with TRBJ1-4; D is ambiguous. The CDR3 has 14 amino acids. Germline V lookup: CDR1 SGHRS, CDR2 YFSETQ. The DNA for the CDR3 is TGTGCCAGCACCCGGGGTTGGGCTAATGAAAAACTGTTTTTT. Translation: CASTRGWANEKLFF.

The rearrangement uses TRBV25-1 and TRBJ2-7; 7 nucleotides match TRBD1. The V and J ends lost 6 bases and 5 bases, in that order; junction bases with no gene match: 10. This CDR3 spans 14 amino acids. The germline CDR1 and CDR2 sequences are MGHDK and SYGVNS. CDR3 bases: TGTGCCAGCAGCCAAGGGCAGGGGGTCGACGAGCAGTACTTC. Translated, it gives CASSQGQGVDEQYF.

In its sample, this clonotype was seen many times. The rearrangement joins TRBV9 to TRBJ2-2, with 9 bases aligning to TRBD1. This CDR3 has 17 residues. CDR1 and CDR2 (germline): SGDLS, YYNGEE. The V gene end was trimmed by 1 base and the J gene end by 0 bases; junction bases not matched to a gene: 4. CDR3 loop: CASSVKRDRANTGELFF. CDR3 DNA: TGTGCCAGCAGCGTAAAGCGGGACAGGGCGAACACCGGGGAGCTGTTTTTT.

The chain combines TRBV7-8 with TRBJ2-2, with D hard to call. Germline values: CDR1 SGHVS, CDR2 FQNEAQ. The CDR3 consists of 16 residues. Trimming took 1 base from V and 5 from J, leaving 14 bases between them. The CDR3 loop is CASSLEWSATTGELFF. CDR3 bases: TGTGCCAGCAGCTTAGAATGGTCGGCGACTACCGGGGAGCTGTTTTTT.

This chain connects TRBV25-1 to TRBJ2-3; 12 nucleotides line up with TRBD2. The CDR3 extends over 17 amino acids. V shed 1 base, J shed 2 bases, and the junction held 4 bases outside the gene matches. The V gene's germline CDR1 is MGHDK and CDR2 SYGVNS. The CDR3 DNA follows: TGTGCCAGCAGTGAATTGACTAGCGGGAGCTCCACAGATACGCAGTATTTT. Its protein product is CASSELTSGSSTDTQYF.

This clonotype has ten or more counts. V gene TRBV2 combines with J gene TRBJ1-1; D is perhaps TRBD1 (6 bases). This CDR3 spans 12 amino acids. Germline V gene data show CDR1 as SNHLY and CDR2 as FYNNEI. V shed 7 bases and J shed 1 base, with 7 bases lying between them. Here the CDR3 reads CASIGGNTEAFF. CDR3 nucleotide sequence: TGTGCCAGCATAGGGGGGAACACTGAAGCTTTCTTT.

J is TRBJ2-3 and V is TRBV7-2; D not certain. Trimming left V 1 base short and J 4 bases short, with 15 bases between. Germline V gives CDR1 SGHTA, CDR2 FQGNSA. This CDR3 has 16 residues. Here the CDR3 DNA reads TGTGCCAGCAGCTTAGGGAAGGGCAACTCCGCAGATACGCAGTATTTT. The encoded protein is CASSLGKGNSADTQYF.

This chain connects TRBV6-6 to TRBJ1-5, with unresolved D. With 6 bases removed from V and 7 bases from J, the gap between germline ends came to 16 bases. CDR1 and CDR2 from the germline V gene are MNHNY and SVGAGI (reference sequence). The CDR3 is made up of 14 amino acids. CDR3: CASRRSTGEQPQHF. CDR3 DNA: TGTGCCAGCAGGCGCTCGACCGGGGAACAGCCCCAGCATTTT.

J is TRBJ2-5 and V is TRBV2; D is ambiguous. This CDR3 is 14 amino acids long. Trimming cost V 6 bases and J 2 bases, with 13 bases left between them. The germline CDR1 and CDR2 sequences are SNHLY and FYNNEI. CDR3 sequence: CASRASWIQETQYF. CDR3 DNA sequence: TGTGCCAGCAGGGCAAGCTGGATACAAGAGACCCAGTACTTC. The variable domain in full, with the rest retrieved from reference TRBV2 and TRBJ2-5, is EPEVTQTPSHQVTQMGQEVILRCVPISNHLYFYWYRQILGQKVEFLVSFYNNEISEKSEIFDDQFSVERPDGSNFTLKIRSTKLEDSAMYFCASRASWIQETQYFGPGTRLLVL.

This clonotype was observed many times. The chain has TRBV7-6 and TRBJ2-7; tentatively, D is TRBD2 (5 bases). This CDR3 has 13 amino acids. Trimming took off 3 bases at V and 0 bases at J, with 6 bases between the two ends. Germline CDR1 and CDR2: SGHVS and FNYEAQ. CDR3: CASSFGNSYEQYF. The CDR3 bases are TGTGCCAGCAGCTTCGGGAACTCCTACGAGCAGTACTTC.

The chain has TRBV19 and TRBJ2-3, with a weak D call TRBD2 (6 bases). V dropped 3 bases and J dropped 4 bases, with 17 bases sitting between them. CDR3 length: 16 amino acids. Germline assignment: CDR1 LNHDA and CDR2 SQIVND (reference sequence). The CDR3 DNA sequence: TGTGCCAGTAGTATCTATCGTCCCACGGGGGCAGATACGCAGTATTTT. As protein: CASSIYRPTGADTQYF.

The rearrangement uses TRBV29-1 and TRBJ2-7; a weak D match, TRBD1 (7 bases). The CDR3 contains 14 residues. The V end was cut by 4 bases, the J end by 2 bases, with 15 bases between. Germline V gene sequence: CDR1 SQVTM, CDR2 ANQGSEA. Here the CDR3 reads CSVVGGTVTYEQYF. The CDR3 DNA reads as TGCAGCGTTGTAGGAGGGACAGTCACCTACGAGCAGTACTTC.

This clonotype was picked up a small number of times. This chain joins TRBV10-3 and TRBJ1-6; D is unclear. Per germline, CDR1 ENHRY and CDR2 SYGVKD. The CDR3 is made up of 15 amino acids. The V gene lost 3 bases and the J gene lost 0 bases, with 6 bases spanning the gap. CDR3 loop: CAISDASSYNSPLHF. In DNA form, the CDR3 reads TGTGCCATCAGTGATGCGAGCTCCTATAATTCACCCCTCCACTTT.

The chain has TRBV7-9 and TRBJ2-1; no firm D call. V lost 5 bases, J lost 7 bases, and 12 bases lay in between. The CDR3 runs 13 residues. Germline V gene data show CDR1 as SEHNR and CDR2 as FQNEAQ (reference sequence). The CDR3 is CASSPPVMNEQFF. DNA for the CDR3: TGTGCCAGCAGCCCTCCTGTGATGAATGAGCAGTTCTTC.

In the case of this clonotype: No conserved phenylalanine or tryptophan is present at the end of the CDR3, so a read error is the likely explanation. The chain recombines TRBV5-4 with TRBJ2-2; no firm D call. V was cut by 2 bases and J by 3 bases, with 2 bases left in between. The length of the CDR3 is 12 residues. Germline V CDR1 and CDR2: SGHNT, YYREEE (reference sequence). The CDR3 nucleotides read TGTGCCAGCAGCTTTTACACCGGGGAGCTGTTTCTT. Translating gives CASSFYTGELFL.

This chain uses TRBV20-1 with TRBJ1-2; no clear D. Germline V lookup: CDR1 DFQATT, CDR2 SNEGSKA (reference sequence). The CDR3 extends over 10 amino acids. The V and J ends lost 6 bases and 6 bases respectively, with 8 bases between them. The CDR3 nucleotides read TGCAGTGCCGCAACTGATGGCTACACCTTC. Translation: CSAATDGYTF.

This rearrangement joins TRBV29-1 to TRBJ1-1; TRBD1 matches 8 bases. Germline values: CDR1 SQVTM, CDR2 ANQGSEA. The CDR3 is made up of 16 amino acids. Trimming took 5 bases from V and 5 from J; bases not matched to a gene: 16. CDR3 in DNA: TGCAGCGTTTCTACCGGACAGGGTCAAATTAGAACTGAAGCTTTCTTT. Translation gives CSVSTGQGQIRTEAFF.

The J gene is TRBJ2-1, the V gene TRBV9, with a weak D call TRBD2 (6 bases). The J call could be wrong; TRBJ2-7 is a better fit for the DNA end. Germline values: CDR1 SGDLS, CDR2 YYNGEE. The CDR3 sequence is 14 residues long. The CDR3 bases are TGTGCCAGCAGCGCGGGGGACTCCTACTACGAGCAGTACTTC. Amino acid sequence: CASSAGDSYYEQYF.